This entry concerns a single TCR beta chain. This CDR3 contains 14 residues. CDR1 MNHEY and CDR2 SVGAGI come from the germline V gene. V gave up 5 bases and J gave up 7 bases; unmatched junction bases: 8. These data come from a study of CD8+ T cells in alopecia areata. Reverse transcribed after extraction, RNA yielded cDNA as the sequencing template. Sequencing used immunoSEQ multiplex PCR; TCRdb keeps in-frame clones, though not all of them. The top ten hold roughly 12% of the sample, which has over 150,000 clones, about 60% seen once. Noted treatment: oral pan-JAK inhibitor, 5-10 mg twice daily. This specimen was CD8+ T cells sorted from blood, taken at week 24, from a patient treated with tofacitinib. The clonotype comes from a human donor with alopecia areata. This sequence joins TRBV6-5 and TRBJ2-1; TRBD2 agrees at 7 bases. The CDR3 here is CASSHGLGFNEQFF. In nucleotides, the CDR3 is TGTGCCAGCAGTCACGGACTAGGATTTAATGAGCAGTTCTTC.